Below are 28 T cell receptor beta chains sequenced from a single sample in a study of spatial heterogeneity in lung cancer. Time point defined: sample taken at primary tumor resection. TCRdb passed the 5' RACE reads through MiXCR, listing each CDR3 protein once. This sample has about 16,000 distinct CDR3 sequences, with roughly 5% found just once. These receptors' targets are unknown. Study-wide points: Tumors with more nonsynonymous mutations had more expanded intratumoral alpha and beta TCRs.

Material: lung tumor tissue, obtained at surgery. These TCRs come from a female donor with early-stage non-small cell lung cancer.

There are many counts of this clonotype. This beta chain represents an off-target read in a library built for alpha chains; its size is of limited meaning. V gene TRBV10-1 combines with J gene TRBJ2-1, with 8 bases fitting TRBD2. CDR1 and CDR2 from the germline V gene are WNHNN and SYGVQD (reference sequence). The J segment lost 7 bases and the V segment lost 3 bases, leaving 5 bases of the junction unmatched. This CDR3 has 14 amino acids. CDR3 in amino acids: CASSDSGSWNEQFF. Written as DNA, the CDR3 is TGCGCCAGCAGTGACAGCGGGAGTTGGAATGAGCAGTTCTTC.

There are many counts of this clonotype. Since it is a stray read in a library aimed at alpha chains, this beta chain has a size that is not meaningful. CDR3 bases: TGCAGCTACTCCGAGGGTACGCAGTATTTT. Translated, it gives CSYSEGTQYF. V usage is TRBV29-1 and J usage is TRBJ2-3, with a weak D call TRBD2 (5 bases). Trimming took 8 bases from V and 8 from J, leaving 11 bases between them. The V gene's germline CDR1 is SQVTM and CDR2 ANQGSEA. The CDR3 totals 10 residues.

Turning to this clonotype: This beta chain came through as a stray read in a library set up for alpha chains, and its size says little. This sequence joins TRBV19 and TRBJ2-7, with a tentative D call TRBD1 (5 bases). CDR1 and CDR2 from the germline V gene are LNHDA and SQIVND (reference sequence). The CDR3 covers 16 residues. Deletions cut 6 bases from V and 3 bases from J, with 21 bases between. CDR3 in DNA: TGTGCCAGTAGCCCCCAGGACAAGACCCTAGGCTACGAGCAGTACTTC. Residues: CASSPQDKTLGYEQYF.

The table lists this clonotype with many counts. The size of this beta chain means little, since it is a stray read in a library made for alpha chains. The V gene is TRBV29-1, the J gene TRBJ1-2; D unresolved. The germline V gene encodes CDR1 SQVTM and CDR2 ANQGSEA. The V end lost 7 bases, the J end lost 6 bases, and 12 bases lay between the germline ends. This CDR3 spans 11 amino acids. CDR3: CSALVQNGYTF. Written as DNA, the CDR3 is TGCAGCGCTTTAGTGCAGAATGGCTACACCTTC.

This clonotype was found a few times. As an off-target read in a library built for alpha chains, this beta chain has a frequency of little significance. The rearrangement links TRBV12-3 or TRBV12-4 to TRBJ2-7; perhaps TRBD1 as D (5 bases). V was pared by 6 bases and J by 3 bases, with 9 bases between. The CDR3 runs 12 residues. CDR3 nucleotide sequence: TGTGCCAGCAGCAAACAGGACTACGAGCAGTACTTC. This sequence encodes CASSKQDYEQYF.

This clonotype was seen repeatedly, ten times or more. This beta chain is an unintended read in a library built for alpha chains; its size means little. The chain uses TRBV20-1 and TRBJ2-5; perhaps TRBD1 as D (6 bases). Trimming cost V 2 bases and J 5 bases, with 6 bases left between them. The CDR3 has 11 residues. Germline CDR1 is DFQATT and CDR2 is SNEGSKA (reference sequence). The CDR3 nucleotides read TGCAGTGCTAGAACAGGGGAGACCCAGTACTTC. It specifies CSARTGETQYF.

Points on this clonotype: One end of the junction fails to match germline, which may point to a read error. Since the library was made to target alpha chains, this beta chain is a stray read and its abundance is not meaningful. V and J are TRBV20-1 and TRBJ1-1, with D possibly matching TRBD1 (6 bases). Per germline, CDR1 DFQATT and CDR2 SNEGSKA (reference sequence). The CDR3 spans 14 residues. CDR3 DNA: TGCGGTGCTAGAGGAGGCAGGGGGAACACTGAAGCTTTCTTT. It translates to CGARGGRGNTEAFF.

This clonotype has just a few counts. This beta chain slipped into a library made for alpha chains as a stray read, so its size is not meaningful. This chain links TRBV5-1 with TRBJ1-1; 7 bases are shared with TRBD1. The ends lost 4 bases at V and 7 bases at J; junction bases unmatched: 10. CDR1 and CDR2 from the germline V gene are SGHRS and YFSETQ. The CDR3 loop spans 14 amino acids. The CDR3 region is CASSQTSTGIEAFF. The CDR3 DNA sequence: TGCGCCAGCAGCCAAACCTCGACAGGGATTGAAGCTTTCTTT.

This clonotype is termed medium-sized. This beta chain appears as a stray read in a library generated for alpha chains; its size is not informative. The chain uses TRBV19 and TRBJ2-3; maybe TRBD2 (5 bases). Germline V gene lookup returns CDR1 LNHDA and CDR2 SQIVND (reference sequence). The CDR3 loop spans 15 amino acids. Trimming pared 6 bases from V and 0 bases from J, leaving 13 bases between. The CDR3 spells CASRLGSASTDTQYF. CDR3 DNA sequence: TGTGCCAGTAGGCTTGGTAGCGCGAGCACAGATACGCAGTATTTT.

At least ten counts were recorded for this clonotype. Little can be read into the size of this beta chain, an off-target read in a library designed for alpha chains. V and J are TRBV3-1 and TRBJ2-7; 8 bases line up with TRBD1. Trimming took 4 bases from V and 4 from J; bases not matched to a gene: 6. The CDR3 spans 14 residues. CDR1 and CDR2 from the germline V gene are LGHDT and YNNKEL (reference sequence). For the CDR3, the DNA is TGTGCCAGCAGCCTCCAGGGGGCTAGGTACGAGCAGTACTTC. Encoded protein: CASSLQGARYEQYF.

This clonotype is labeled as medium-sized. This beta chain came through as a stray read in a library set up for alpha chains, and its size says little. The genes are TRBV3-1 and TRBJ1-2, with D uncertain. Germline assignment: CDR1 LGHDT and CDR2 YNNKEL (reference sequence). CDR3 length: 15 amino acids. V lost 1 base and J 0 bases, leaving 9 bases between the germline ends. The CDR3: CASSQVHNSNYGYTF. In DNA form, the CDR3 reads TGTGCCAGCAGCCAAGTCCACAATTCTAACTATGGCTACACCTTC.

This clonotype was observed at least ten times. This beta chain came through as a stray read in a library set up for alpha chains, and its size says little. The J gene is TRBJ2-3, the V gene TRBV6-2 or TRBV6-3; D uncertain. Germline V gene data show CDR1 as MNHEY and CDR2 as SVGEGT. The CDR3 consists of 17 residues. V was trimmed by 2 bases and J by 6 bases, leaving 21 bases between them. CDR3 sequence: CASSYEYPGQDRDTQYF. Written as DNA, the CDR3 is TGTGCCAGCAGTTACGAGTACCCGGGCCAAGATAGGGATACGCAGTATTTT.

By share, this clonotype counts as medium-sized. Little can be read into the size of this beta chain, an off-target read in a library designed for alpha chains. V gene TRBV15 combines with J gene TRBJ1-4; D may be TRBD1 (5 bases). Germline V lookup: CDR1 LNHNV, CDR2 YYDKDF (reference sequence). This CDR3 region has 15 residues. V was shortened by 1 base and J by 6 bases, with 12 bases between the two germline ends. The CDR3 is CATSRVGREDEKLFF. The CDR3 DNA follows: TGTGCCACCAGCAGAGTAGGCAGGGAAGATGAAAAACTGTTTTTT.

About this clonotype itself: This beta chain is a stray sequence in a library constructed for alpha chains; its clone size is not meaningful. This rearrangement joins TRBV6-5 to TRBJ1-1; D unresolved. CDR1 is MNHEY, CDR2 SVGAGI, per germline. Trimming removed 4 bases at V and 4 bases at J, with 13 bases between. This CDR3 contains 14 residues. The CDR3 region has the DNA TGTGCCAGCAGTTCCCCGGGGTTGAGCACTGAAGCTTTCTTT. It is translated as CASSSPGLSTEAFF.

In its sample, this clonotype was seen many times. This beta chain was picked up by a library intended for alpha chains and is off target, so its count carries little meaning. The rearrangement uses TRBV5-8 and TRBJ2-1; maybe TRBD1 (6 bases). Trimming removed 2 bases from V and 4 bases from J, with 13 bases in between. The CDR3 is made up of 15 amino acids. From germline, CDR1 is SGHTS and CDR2 YDEGEE. The CDR3 region has the DNA TGTGCCAGCAGCTTCAGGGGTACAGCGTACAATGAGCAGTTCTTC. Translation gives CASSFRGTAYNEQFF.

This clonotype was found many times. With the library built for alpha chains, this beta chain is off target and its frequency is not meaningful. This chain links TRBV20-1 with TRBJ2-7; D unresolved. Germline V CDR1 and CDR2: DFQATT, SNEGSKA (reference sequence). The CDR3 contains 13 residues. V was shortened by 1 base and J by 6 bases, with 13 bases between the two germline ends. The CDR3: CSARGLPPFEQYF. CDR3 DNA sequence: TGCAGTGCTAGAGGGCTACCCCCTTTCGAGCAGTACTTC.

This clonotype was seen ten or more times. Found in a library prepared for alpha chains, this beta chain is an off-target read, and its abundance has little meaning. The chain joins TRBV20-1 to TRBJ1-1; D not certain. The CDR3 is 14 residues long. Germline V gives CDR1 DFQATT, CDR2 SNEGSKA (reference sequence). V lost 5 bases to trimming and J lost 8 bases, with 21 bases between them. The CDR3 DNA sequence: TGCAGTGCTCCTGAGAGACGGCGCTCCCTAGAAGCTTTCTTT. Translated, it gives CSAPERRRSLEAFF.

This clonotype has at least ten counts. Being off target in a library aimed at alpha chains, this beta chain has a size of little meaning. This chain connects TRBV18 to TRBJ2-1; TRBD1 aligns across 7 bases. The CDR3 length is 16 residues. Germline lookup yields CDR1 KGHSH and CDR2 LQKENI. Trimming took 3 bases from V and 0 from J; bases not matched to a gene: 5. The CDR3 is CASSPNDRASYNEQFF. As DNA, the CDR3 is TGTGCCAGCTCACCCAATGACAGGGCCTCCTACAATGAGCAGTTCTTC.

This clonotype was seen ten or more times. Since it is a stray read in a library aimed at alpha chains, this beta chain has a size that is not meaningful. The chain links TRBV28 to TRBJ1-5; possibly TRBD1 for D (5 bases). Germline V gene lookup returns CDR1 MDHEN and CDR2 SYDVKM. This CDR3 contains 13 residues. The CDR3 sequence: CATFGTEGSVQHF. CDR3 DNA sequence: TGTGCTACTTTTGGGACGGAAGGATCGGTACAGCATTTT.

As to this clonotype: Found in a library prepared for alpha chains, this beta chain is an off-target read, and its abundance has little meaning. The rearrangement links TRBV6-6 to TRBJ1-1; TRBD1 is a possible D gene (5 bases). The germline CDR1 and CDR2 sequences are MNHNY and SVGAGI (reference sequence). Trimming shortened V by 6 bases and J by 9 bases, and 14 bases separated the two germline ends. The CDR3 consists of 12 residues. The CDR3 spells CASSPRGGKAFF. Written as DNA, the CDR3 is TGTGCCAGCAGCCCTAGGGGAGGGAAAGCTTTCTTT.

This clonotype was counted between two and nine times. This beta chain appears as a stray read in a library generated for alpha chains; its size is not informative. The gene calls are TRBV20-1 and TRBJ2-6; D may be TRBD1 (5 bases). Germline CDR1 and CDR2: DFQATT and SNEGSKA (reference sequence). This CDR3 spans 16 amino acids. V was cut by 6 bases and J by 2 bases, with 17 bases left in between. The CDR3 nucleotides are TGCAGTGCCCCCATGACCAGGGCCGCTGGGGCCAACGTCCTGACTTTC. Its translation is CSAPMTRAAGANVLTF.

This clonotype was seen many times. For a library built for alpha chains, this beta chain is a stray read; little rests on its size. The chain has TRBV4-2 and TRBJ1-2; D is unresolved. The ends were cut back, 5 bases at V and 5 bases at J, with 15 bases in the middle. The CDR3 consists of 14 residues. Germline assignment: CDR1 LGHNA and CDR2 YNFKEQ. This CDR3 reads CASSLFGEGYGYTF. CDR3 nucleotide sequence: TGTGCCAGCAGCTTATTCGGGGAAGGATATGGCTACACCTTC.

This clonotype was seen repeatedly, ten times or more. This beta chain is off target for a library built for alpha chains, so its abundance means little. V gene TRBV28 combines with J gene TRBJ2-1, with 8 nucleotides matching TRBD1. CDR3 size: 15 residues. Germline CDR1 is MDHEN and CDR2 is SYDVKM. V dropped 5 bases and J dropped 4; count of bases not matched to a gene: 7. CDR3 bases: TGTGCCAGCAGTCCACAAGGACAGGGTTACAATGAGCAGTTCTTC. Translating gives CASSPQGQGYNEQFF.

This clonotype appeared many times. With the library built for alpha chains, this beta chain is off target and its frequency is not meaningful. This sequence joins TRBV28 and TRBJ2-3; no clear D gene. The CDR3 has 12 residues. V dropped 3 bases and J dropped 4 bases, with 5 bases sitting between them. Looked up from germline, CDR1 is MDHEN and CDR2 is SYDVKM. The CDR3: CASSLSPDTQYF. CDR3 nucleotides: TGTGCCAGCAGTTTGTCCCCAGATACGCAGTATTTT.

This clonotype was detected many times. Because this beta chain is a stray read in a library intended to capture alpha chains, its abundance should not be given much weight. The CDR3 here is CASSQRRESSQYF. The CDR3 DNA reads TGTGCCAGCAGCCAAAGACGGGAGTCCTCCCAGTACTTC. V and J are TRBV3-1 and TRBJ2-5, with a tentative D call TRBD2 (6 bases). V was shortened by 2 bases and J by 9 bases, with 13 bases between the two germline ends. The CDR3 runs to 13 residues. Germline V gene lookup returns CDR1 LGHDT and CDR2 YNNKEL (reference sequence).

In its sample, this clonotype ranks as medium-sized. A library prepared for alpha chains yielded this beta chain as an off-target read; its size is of little meaning. The chain links TRBV5-1 to TRBJ2-1, with 10 nucleotides matching TRBD1. Germline CDR1 is SGHRS and CDR2 is YFSETQ. Unmatched junction bases numbered 7, after V lost 3 bases and J lost 10 bases. There are 14 residues in the CDR3. In DNA form, the CDR3 reads TGCGCCAGCAGCTCGGGGACAGGGGTCGGGGAGCAGTTCTTC. It codes for CASSSGTGVGEQFF.

Judged by abundance, this clonotype is medium-sized. For a library built for alpha chains, this beta chain is a stray read; little rests on its size. This chain connects TRBV29-1 to TRBJ2-1, with 12 bases identical to TRBD2. The CDR3 covers 15 residues. Unmatched junction bases numbered 10, after V lost 6 bases and J lost 7 bases. CDR1 is SQVTM and CDR2 is ANQGSEA in the germline V gene. The chain's CDR3 is CSVTTGLAGWNEQFF. CDR3 in DNA: TGCAGCGTGACCACTGGACTAGCGGGATGGAATGAGCAGTTCTTC.

This clonotype is termed medium-sized. Within a library made for alpha chains, this beta chain is off target, and its count is uninformative. The V call is TRBV20-1, the J call TRBJ2-3; maybe TRBD2 (6 bases). Germline assignment: CDR1 DFQATT and CDR2 SNEGSKA (reference sequence). V was shortened by 5 bases and J by 4 bases, with 13 bases between the two germline ends. The CDR3 contains 13 residues. The CDR3 reads CSAFRELADTQYF. CDR3 DNA: TGCAGTGCTTTCCGGGAGTTGGCAGATACGCAGTATTTT.